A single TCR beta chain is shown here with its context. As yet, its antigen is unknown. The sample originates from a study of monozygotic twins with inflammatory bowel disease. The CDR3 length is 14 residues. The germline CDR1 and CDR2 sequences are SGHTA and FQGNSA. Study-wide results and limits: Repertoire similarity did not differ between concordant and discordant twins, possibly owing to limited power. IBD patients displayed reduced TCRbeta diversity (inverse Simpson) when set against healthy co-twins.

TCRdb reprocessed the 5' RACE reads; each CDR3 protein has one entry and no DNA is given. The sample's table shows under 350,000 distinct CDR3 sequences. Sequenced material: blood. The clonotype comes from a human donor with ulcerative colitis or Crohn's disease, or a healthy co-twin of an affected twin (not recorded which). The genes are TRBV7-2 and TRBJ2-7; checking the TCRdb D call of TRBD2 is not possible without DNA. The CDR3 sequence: CASSFPAGGREQYF.